These T cell receptor beta chains were read from a single sample in a study of blood T cell repertoires in COVID-19. The assay was immunoSEQ multiplex PCR, and TCRdb's table has in-frame clones only and misses some. The table records roughly 360,000 clones, about 89% of them present only once. The specimen sequenced was PBMCs or T cells enriched from blood (not recorded which). The origin of the receptors is a man younger than 40 who had recovered from COVID-19. CDR3s include the opening cysteine and the closing phenylalanine or tryptophan. D genes are given only for firm matches. Part of the rows lack a size; the others show once, few, many or a class for expanded clones.

j_call: TRBJ1-1; clone_size: .; d_call: .; v_call: TRBV19; cdr3_nt: TGTGCCAGTAGCCTTAGTCTCAACGCTAACACTGAAGCTTTCTTT; cdr3_aa: CASSLSLNANTEAFF
j_call: TRBJ2-5; clone_size: .; d_call: .; v_call: TRBV5-1; cdr3_nt: TGCGCCAGCAGGCCGGGACTCACGAACTCGGAGACCCAGTACTTC; cdr3_aa: CASRPGLTNSETQYF
j_call: TRBJ1-6; clone_size: once; d_call: .; v_call: TRBV4-1; cdr3_nt: TGCGCCAGCAGCCAGGCAGGCGGGGGCTCCTATAATTCACCCCTCCACTTT; cdr3_aa: CASSQAGGGSYNSPLHF
j_call: TRBJ2-1; clone_size: .; d_call: .; v_call: TRBV5-1; cdr3_nt: TGCGCCAGCAGCTTGATGGCAGCGCGAAACAATGAGCAGTTCTTC; cdr3_aa: CASSLMAARNNEQFF
j_call: TRBJ1-5; clone_size: .; d_call: .; v_call: TRBV7-8; cdr3_nt: TGTGCCAGCAGCCTACGCCCCAGGGGCAATCAGCCCCAGCATTTT; cdr3_aa: CASSLRPRGNQPQHF
j_call: TRBJ1-1; clone_size: once; d_call: .; v_call: TRBV19; cdr3_nt: TGTGCCAGTACGAGGGTTTCTGAAGCTTTCTTT; cdr3_aa: CASTRVSEAFF
j_call: TRBJ2-2; clone_size: .; d_call: .; v_call: TRBV7-2; cdr3_nt: TGTGCCAGCAGCACCGAATGGGGGGACGCCGGGGAGCTGTTTTTT; cdr3_aa: CASSTEWGDAGELFF
j_call: TRBJ2-2; clone_size: .; d_call: .; v_call: TRBV7-2; cdr3_nt: TGTGCCAGCAGCACAGGGACGGCGAACACCGGGGAGCTGTTTTTT; cdr3_aa: CASSTGTANTGELFF
j_call: TRBJ1-2; clone_size: few; d_call: .; v_call: TRBV18; cdr3_nt: TGTGCCAGCTCACCTACAGGTGAGTATGGCTACACCTTC; cdr3_aa: CASSPTGEYGYTF
j_call: TRBJ2-1; clone_size: .; d_call: .; v_call: TRBV21-1; cdr3_nt: TGTGCCAGCAGCAAAGCTGAGCGGGGGGTTACACATGAGCAGTTCTTC; cdr3_aa: CASSKAERGVTHEQFF
j_call: TRBJ2-2; clone_size: .; d_call: TRBD1; v_call: TRBV6-5; cdr3_nt: TGTGCCACACGACAGGGGGCCACGAACACCGGGGAGCTGTTTTTT; cdr3_aa: CATRQGATNTGELFF
j_call: TRBJ1-1; clone_size: .; d_call: .; v_call: TRBV6-5; cdr3_nt: TGTGCCAGCAGTTACGGGGTTAGCGCTGAAGCTTTCTTT; cdr3_aa: CASSYGVSAEAFF
j_call: TRBJ1-3; clone_size: .; d_call: .; v_call: TRBV14; cdr3_nt: TGTGCCAGCAGCCAAGTATTGAGGGCCAATGCTGGAAACACCATATATTTT; cdr3_aa: CASSQVLRANAGNTIYF
j_call: TRBJ2-7; clone_size: .; d_call: TRBD2; v_call: TRBV7-2; cdr3_nt: TGTGCCAGCAGCCCCCGCGGGGGGGCCTCCTACGAGCAGTACTTC; cdr3_aa: CASSPRGGASYEQYF
j_call: TRBJ2-7; clone_size: .; d_call: .; v_call: TRBV5-1; cdr3_nt: TGCGCCAGCAGCTCGCAACAGGGCTCCTACGAGCAGTACTTC; cdr3_aa: CASSSQQGSYEQYF
j_call: TRBJ1-2; clone_size: .; d_call: TRBD1; v_call: TRBV12-3/TRBV12-4; cdr3_nt: TGTGCCAGCAGTTACGGACAGGGGTATGGCTACACCTTC; cdr3_aa: CASSYGQGYGYTF
j_call: TRBJ2-1; clone_size: once; d_call: TRBD2; v_call: TRBV24-1; cdr3_nt: TGTGCCACCAGTGATGACGATACTAGCGGGGGGGTATACAATGAGCAGTTCTTC; cdr3_aa: CATSDDDTSGGVYNEQFF
j_call: TRBJ1-4; clone_size: .; d_call: .; v_call: TRBV3-1/TRBV3-2; cdr3_nt: TGTGCCAGCAGCCAAGATGCGATTAGAAATGAAAAACTGTTTTTT; cdr3_aa: CASSQDAIRNEKLFF
j_call: TRBJ2-3; clone_size: .; d_call: .; v_call: TRBV14; cdr3_nt: TGTGCCAGCAGCCGGAGACAGGCCCCCACAGATACGCAGTATTTT; cdr3_aa: CASSRRQAPTDTQYF
j_call: TRBJ1-2; clone_size: .; d_call: .; v_call: TRBV6-5; cdr3_nt: TGTGCCATCCTTAGCGACTCTAACTATGGCTACACCTTC; cdr3_aa: CAILSDSNYGYTF
j_call: TRBJ2-3; clone_size: .; d_call: TRBD2; v_call: TRBV7-2; cdr3_nt: TGTGCCAGCAGCTTATTTCGAGCGGGGGGTGGGGCAGATACGCAGTATTTT; cdr3_aa: CASSLFRAGGGADTQYF
j_call: TRBJ1-2; clone_size: once; d_call: TRBD1; v_call: TRBV25-1; cdr3_nt: TGTGCCAGCAGTGGGGCGGGGACAGGGGATCGGTATGGCTACACCTTC; cdr3_aa: CASSGAGTGDRYGYTF
j_call: TRBJ1-6; clone_size: .; d_call: TRBD1; v_call: TRBV27; cdr3_nt: TGTGCCAGCAGTTTGGGCGGGACAGCCTATAATTCACCCCTCCACTTT; cdr3_aa: CASSLGGTAYNSPLHF
j_call: TRBJ2-1; clone_size: once; d_call: .; v_call: TRBV5-6; cdr3_nt: TGTGCCAGCAGCTTTTCACTAGTTGGGAATGAGCAGTTCTTC; cdr3_aa: CASSFSLVGNEQFF
j_call: TRBJ1-2; clone_size: .; d_call: TRBD1; v_call: TRBV18; cdr3_nt: TGTGCCAGCTCACGAGGGACAGGGGACTATGGCTACACCTTC; cdr3_aa: CASSRGTGDYGYTF
j_call: TRBJ1-2; clone_size: .; d_call: TRBD1; v_call: TRBV12-3/TRBV12-4; cdr3_nt: TGTGCCAGCAGAGGGACAGGGAACTATGGCTACACCTTC; cdr3_aa: CASRGTGNYGYTF
j_call: TRBJ1-1; clone_size: .; d_call: .; v_call: TRBV4-2; cdr3_nt: TGTGCCAGCAGCCAAGATATTGGGGCGGGAGGCGCTGAAGCTTTCTTT; cdr3_aa: CASSQDIGAGGAEAFF
j_call: TRBJ2-5; clone_size: .; d_call: TRBD2; v_call: TRBV5-3; cdr3_nt: TGTGCCAGAAGCGGGACTAGGGGAGAGACCCAGTACTTC; cdr3_aa: CARSGTRGETQYF
j_call: TRBJ2-3; clone_size: .; d_call: .; v_call: TRBV12-5; cdr3_nt: TGTGCTAGTGGTAGCCGTCTTTACACAGATACGCAGTATTTT; cdr3_aa: CASGSRLYTDTQYF
j_call: TRBJ1-5; clone_size: .; d_call: .; v_call: TRBV19; cdr3_nt: TGTGCCAGCCGCCCAGACAGGCTATACAATCAGCCCCAGCATTTT; cdr3_aa: CASRPDRLYNQPQHF
j_call: TRBJ1-5; clone_size: .; d_call: TRBD1; v_call: TRBV6-5; cdr3_nt: TGTGCCAGCAGTCCCCCGGGACAGCAAAATCAGCCCCAGCATTTT; cdr3_aa: CASSPPGQQNQPQHF
j_call: TRBJ1-1; clone_size: .; d_call: .; v_call: TRBV4-1; cdr3_nt: TGCGCCAGCAGCCAAGCCTTCCAGGGTCAGATTTTGGTAAGGGCTGAAGCTTTCTTT; cdr3_aa: CASSQAFQGQILVRAEAFF
j_call: TRBJ1-6; clone_size: .; d_call: .; v_call: TRBV19; cdr3_nt: TGTGCCAGTAGTATGCGGCCTAATCTTTCACCCCTCCACTTT; cdr3_aa: CASSMRPNLSPLHF
j_call: TRBJ1-1; clone_size: .; d_call: TRBD1; v_call: TRBV4-1; cdr3_nt: TGCGCCAGCAGCCAAGATACCGCGGGGCAGGGGGCGCGAAGTGAAGCTTTCTTT; cdr3_aa: CASSQDTAGQGARSEAFF
j_call: TRBJ2-7; clone_size: once; d_call: TRBD1; v_call: TRBV7-9; cdr3_nt: TGTGCCAGCAGCCCACACGGACAGGGAAATTCAAAGTACTTC; cdr3_aa: CASSPHGQGNSKYF
j_call: TRBJ1-2; clone_size: .; d_call: .; v_call: TRBV7-2; cdr3_nt: TGTGCCAGCAGCTTTCAGGGTGGTGACTATGGCTACACCTTC; cdr3_aa: CASSFQGGDYGYTF
j_call: TRBJ1-2; clone_size: once; d_call: .; v_call: TRBV6-5; cdr3_nt: TGTGCCAGCAGTTACGGAGGGGATAACTTTGACTATGGCTACACCTTC; cdr3_aa: CASSYGGDNFDYGYTF
j_call: TRBJ2-3; clone_size: .; d_call: .; v_call: TRBV30; cdr3_nt: TGTGCCTGGAGTGCCTCAGGGGGGACGCAGTATTTT; cdr3_aa: CAWSASGGTQYF
j_call: TRBJ2-7; clone_size: .; d_call: .; v_call: TRBV21-1; cdr3_nt: TGTGCCAGCAGCGGACGACTAGCTCGGAACTCCTACGAGCAGTACTTC; cdr3_aa: CASSGRLARNSYEQYF
j_call: TRBJ2-3; clone_size: .; d_call: TRBD2; v_call: TRBV10-1; cdr3_nt: TGCGCCAGCAGCGGTAGTCTAGCGGGGGAGACAGATACGCAGTATTTT; cdr3_aa: CASSGSLAGETDTQYF
j_call: TRBJ1-2; clone_size: .; d_call: .; v_call: TRBV29-1; cdr3_nt: TGCAGCGTCTCCGGGTTAGATCGAGATAGAAACACCTTC; cdr3_aa: CSVSGLDRDRNTF
j_call: TRBJ2-7; clone_size: .; d_call: .; v_call: TRBV7-2; cdr3_nt: TGTGCCAGCAGCCCTACCGTATCCGGCGAGCAGTACTTC; cdr3_aa: CASSPTVSGEQYF